A single T cell receptor beta chain is shown here with its context. Its cognate antigen is unknown. J lost 5 bases, V lost 5 bases, and 7 bases had no gene match. This CDR3 is 14 amino acids long. This record comes from a study of type 1 regulatory T cells. Study-level information: An in vitro protocol generated T-allo10, a Tr1-enriched, alloantigen-specific CD4 T cell product.

TCRdb recomputed calls from the reads with MiXCR, one row per CDR3 protein. Among 20,000 to 30,000 distinct CDR3 sequences, about two thirds were seen once, and the ten largest hold roughly an eighth. T-allo10 cells from the graft donor were described as anergic, host-alloantigen-specific, and alloantigen-specific suppressors. V is TRBV12-3 or TRBV12-4 and J is TRBJ1-2, with 8 bases fitting TRBD1. The TCR was taken from a human donor in good health. The sequencing input was cultured T cells, either the whole culture or a sorted T cell fraction (not recorded which). The subset: Tr1-enriched cell product generated in vitro against host alloantigens. The CDR3 bases are TGTGCCAGCAGTAACAGGGGGGCTAGGTATGGCTACACCTTC. Translating it yields CASSNRGARYGYTF.